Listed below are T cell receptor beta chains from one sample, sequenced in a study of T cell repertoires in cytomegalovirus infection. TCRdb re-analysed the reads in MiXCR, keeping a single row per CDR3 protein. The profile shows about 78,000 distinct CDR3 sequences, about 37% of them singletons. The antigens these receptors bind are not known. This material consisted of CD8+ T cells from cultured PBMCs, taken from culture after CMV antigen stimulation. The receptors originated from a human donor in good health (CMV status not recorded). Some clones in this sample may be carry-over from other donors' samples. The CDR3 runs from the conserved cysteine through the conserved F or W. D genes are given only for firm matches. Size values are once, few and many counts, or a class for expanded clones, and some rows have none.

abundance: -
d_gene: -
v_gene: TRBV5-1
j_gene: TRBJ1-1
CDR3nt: TGCGCCAGCAGCTTGGAAGATGTTTCCTGGAACACTGAAGCTTTCTTT
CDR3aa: CASSLEDVSWNTEAFF

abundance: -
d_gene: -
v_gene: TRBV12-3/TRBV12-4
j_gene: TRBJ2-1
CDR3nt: TGTGCCAGCAGCCTACTAGCTTCCCTACAAAATGAGCAGTTCTTC
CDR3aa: CASSLLASLQNEQFF

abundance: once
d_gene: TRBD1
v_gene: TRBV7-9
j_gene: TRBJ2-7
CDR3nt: TGTGCCAGCAGCTCCCGGGACAGGGTTATGTCGGAGCAGTACTTC
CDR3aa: CASSSRDRVMSEQYF

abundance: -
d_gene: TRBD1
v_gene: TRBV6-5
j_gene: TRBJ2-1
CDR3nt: TGTGCCAGCAGTGACAGGGGGCCGGCCTACAATGAGCAGTTCTTC
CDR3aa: CASSDRGPAYNEQFF

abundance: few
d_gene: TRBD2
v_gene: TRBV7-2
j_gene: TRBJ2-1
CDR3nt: TGTGCCAGCAGCTCAGTGGTAGCGGGGGGGCTAAATGAGCAGTTCTTC
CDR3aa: CASSSVVAGGLNEQFF

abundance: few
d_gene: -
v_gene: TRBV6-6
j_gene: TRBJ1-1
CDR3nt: TGTGCCAGCAGTTTAAGGGAGAACACTGAAGCTTTCTTT
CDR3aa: CASSLRENTEAFF

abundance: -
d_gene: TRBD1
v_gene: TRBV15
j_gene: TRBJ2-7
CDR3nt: TGTGCCACCAGCAGCGGACAGGGGTACGAGCAGTACTTC
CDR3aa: CATSSGQGYEQYF

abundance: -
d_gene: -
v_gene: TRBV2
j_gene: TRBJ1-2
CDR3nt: TGTGCCAGCAGTGGCAGGCGCTATGGCTACACCTTC
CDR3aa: CASSGRRYGYTF

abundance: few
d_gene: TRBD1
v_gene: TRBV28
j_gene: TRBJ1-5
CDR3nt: TGTGCCAGCAGTTTATACAGGGGTTCCCATCAGCCCCAGCATTTT
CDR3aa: CASSLYRGSHQPQHF

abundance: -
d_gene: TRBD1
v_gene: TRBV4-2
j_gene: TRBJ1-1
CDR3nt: TGTGCCAGCAGCGCATCGGGACAGGTGGCAGAAGCTTTCTTT
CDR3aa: CASSASGQVAEAFF

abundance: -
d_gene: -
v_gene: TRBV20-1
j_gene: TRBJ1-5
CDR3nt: TGCAGTGCTTCCCCACCAGGGGTTTCGGGCAATCAGCCCCAGCATTTT
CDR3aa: CSASPPGVSGNQPQHF

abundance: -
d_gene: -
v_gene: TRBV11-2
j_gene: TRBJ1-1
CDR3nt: TGTGCCAGCAGCTTATTGCCGGACACGGGGCAAAACACTGAAGCTTTCTTT
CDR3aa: CASSLLPDTGQNTEAFF

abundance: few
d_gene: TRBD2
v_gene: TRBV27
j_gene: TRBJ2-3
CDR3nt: TGTGCCAGCACAGGGACTAGCGGGGGGTACCACGAATGGGCGCAGTATTTT
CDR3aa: CASTGTSGGYHEWAQYF

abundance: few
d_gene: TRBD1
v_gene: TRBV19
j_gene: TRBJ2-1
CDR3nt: TGTGCCAGTAGTCTGCGACAGGGTTTTTACAATGAGCAGTTCTTC
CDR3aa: CASSLRQGFYNEQFF

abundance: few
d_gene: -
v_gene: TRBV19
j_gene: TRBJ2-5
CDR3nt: TGTGCCAGTAGTATAGGAGGAACGGAAGAGACCCAGTACTTC
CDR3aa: CASSIGGTEETQYF

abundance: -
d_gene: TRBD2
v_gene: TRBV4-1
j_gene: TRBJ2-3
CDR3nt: TGCGCCAGCAGCCAACGGGAGACTAGCGGGGGGGCATCCGATACGCAGTATTTT
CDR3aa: CASSQRETSGGASDTQYF